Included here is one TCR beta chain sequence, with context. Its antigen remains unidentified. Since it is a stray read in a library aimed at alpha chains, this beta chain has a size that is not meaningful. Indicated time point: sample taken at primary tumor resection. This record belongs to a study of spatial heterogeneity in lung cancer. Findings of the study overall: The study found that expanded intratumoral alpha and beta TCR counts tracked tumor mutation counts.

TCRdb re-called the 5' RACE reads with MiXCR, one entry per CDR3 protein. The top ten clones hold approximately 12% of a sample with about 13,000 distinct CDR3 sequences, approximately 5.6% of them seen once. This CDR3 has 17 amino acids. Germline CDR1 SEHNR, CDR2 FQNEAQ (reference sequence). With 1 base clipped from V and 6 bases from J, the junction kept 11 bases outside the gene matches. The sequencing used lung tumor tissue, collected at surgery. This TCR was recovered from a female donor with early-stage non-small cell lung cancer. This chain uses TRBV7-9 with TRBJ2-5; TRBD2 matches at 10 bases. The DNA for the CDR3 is TGTGCCAGCAGCTTAGTCCCTCTAGCGGGAGCCGGAAAGACCCAGTACTTC. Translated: CASSLVPLAGAGKTQYF.